This T cell receptor beta chain appears in the sequencing data of a study of T cell responses to AZD1222 COVID-19 vaccine. General study points: Clonal diversity was possibly underestimated, and the donors were mostly white British, with more females.

The CDR3 contains 15 residues. Trimming cost V 4 bases and J 1 base; bases outside gene matches: 4. Germline values: CDR1 SGDLS, CDR2 YYNGEE. As concerns this clone: What it recognizes is unknown.

Repertoires were generated with immunoSEQ multiplex PCR, while TCRdb's copy carries only in-frame clones and drops some. The data contain roughly 90,000 clones, roughly nine tenths of them seen just once; the ten biggest clones take up about 2.4%. Pooling of second doses given at about 4 or about 12 weeks was done. The V gene is TRBV9, the J gene TRBJ1-1; TRBD1 matches 10 bases. The clonotype was recovered from an adult who received the AZD1222 COVID-19 vaccine. The specimen comprised peripheral blood, sampled 28 days after the second AZD1222 dose. The CDR3: CASSPGQGTNTEAFF. The CDR3 DNA reads TGTGCCAGCAGCCCGGGACAGGGGACGAACACTGAAGCTTTCTTT.